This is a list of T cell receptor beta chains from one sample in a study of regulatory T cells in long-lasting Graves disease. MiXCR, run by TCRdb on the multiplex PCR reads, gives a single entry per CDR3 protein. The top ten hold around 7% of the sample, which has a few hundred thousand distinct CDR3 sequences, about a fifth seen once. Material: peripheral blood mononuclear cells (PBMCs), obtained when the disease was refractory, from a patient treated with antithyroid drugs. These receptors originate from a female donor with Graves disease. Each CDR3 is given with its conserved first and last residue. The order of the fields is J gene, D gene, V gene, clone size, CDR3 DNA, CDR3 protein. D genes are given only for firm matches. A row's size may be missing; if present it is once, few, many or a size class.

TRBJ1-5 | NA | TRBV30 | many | TGTGCTTCCCAGAATCAGCCCCAGCATTTT | CASQNQPQHF
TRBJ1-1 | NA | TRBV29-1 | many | TGCAGCGCCCACGTGGGATTGAACACTGAAGCTTTCTTT | CSAHVGLNTEAFF
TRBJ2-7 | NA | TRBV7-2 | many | TGTGCCAGCAGCTTAGTAGGGGGGGGTAGCGAAAGCTACGAGCAGTACTTC | CASSLVGGGSESYEQYF
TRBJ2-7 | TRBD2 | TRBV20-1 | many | TGCAGTGCTAGGCGACTAGCGGACTACGAGCAGTACTTC | CSARRLADYEQYF
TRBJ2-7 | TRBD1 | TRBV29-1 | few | TGCAGCGTTCAAACAACCGGGACAGGGGAGTACGAGCAGTACTTC | CSVQTTGTGEYEQYF
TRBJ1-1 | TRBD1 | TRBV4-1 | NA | TGCGCCAGCAGCCATCCCACGGGACAGTATGAAGCTTTCTTT | CASSHPTGQYEAFF
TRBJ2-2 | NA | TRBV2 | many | TGTGCCAGCAGAGCCTTGGGGCCCAAGGGGACCGGGGAGCTGTTTTTT | CASRALGPKGTGELFF
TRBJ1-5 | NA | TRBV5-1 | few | TGCGCCAGCAGCTTGGGGACCTTGGGGCAGCCCCAGCATTTT | CASSLGTLGQPQHF
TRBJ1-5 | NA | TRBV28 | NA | TGTGCCAGCAGTTTAGGGGACAATGACAATCAGCCCCAGCATTTT | CASSLGDNDNQPQHF
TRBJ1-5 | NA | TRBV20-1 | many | TGCAGTGCTAGAGGTGGAGGTCAGCCCCAGCATTTT | CSARGGGQPQHF
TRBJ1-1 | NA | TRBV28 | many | TGTGCCAGCAGTTTTGGGGGGACGGCGAACACTGAAGCTTTCTTT | CASSFGGTANTEAFF
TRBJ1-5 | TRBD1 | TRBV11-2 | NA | TGTGCCAGCAGCTTAAATCTTTGGGGACAGCGAATGGGCAATCAGCCCCAGCATTTT | CASSLNLWGQRMGNQPQHF
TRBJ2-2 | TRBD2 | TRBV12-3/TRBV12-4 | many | TGTGCCAGCAGCCCAGGACTAGCGCTTGACACCGGGGAGCTGTTTTTT | CASSPGLALDTGELFF
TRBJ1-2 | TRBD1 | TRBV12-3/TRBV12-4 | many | TGTGCCAGCAGTTTTCCGGGACAGGCCAACTATGGCTACACCTTC | CASSFPGQANYGYTF
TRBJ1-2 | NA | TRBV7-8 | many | TGTGCCAGCAGCTTAGAGCTGGGAATCGACGGCTACACCTTC | CASSLELGIDGYTF
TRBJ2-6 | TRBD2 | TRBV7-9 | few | TGTGCAAGCAGCTTACCGGCGGGAGGTGGTTCTGGGGCCAACGTCCTGACTTTC | CASSLPAGGGSGANVLTF
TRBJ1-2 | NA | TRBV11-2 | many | TGTGCCAGCAGCCCAGGGAGTTTCTATGGCTACACCTTC | CASSPGSFYGYTF
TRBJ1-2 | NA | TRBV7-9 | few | TGTGCCAGCAGCTTCCAGGGTCCCTATGGCTACACCTTC | CASSFQGPYGYTF
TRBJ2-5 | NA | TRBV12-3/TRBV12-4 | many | TGTGCCAGCAGTACCAAATCTTCCAGGATCGCCCAAGAGACCCAGTACTTC | CASSTKSSRIAQETQYF
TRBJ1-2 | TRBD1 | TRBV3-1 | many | TGTGCCAGCAGCCAGGCAGGGGGATCTCGATATGGCTACACCTTC | CASSQAGGSRYGYTF
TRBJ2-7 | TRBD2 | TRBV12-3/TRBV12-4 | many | TGTGCCAGCAGTCCGGGACTAGCGGGGGCTTTCTACGAGCAGTACTTC | CASSPGLAGAFYEQYF
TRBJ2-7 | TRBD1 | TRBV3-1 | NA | TGTGCCAGCAGCCAAGGGACAGGGGAATTGGAGCAGTACTTC | CASSQGTGELEQYF
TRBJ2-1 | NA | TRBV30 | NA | TGTGCCTGGAGTGTAGGAGCCAGGGTGGACGACAATGAGCAGTTCTTC | CAWSVGARVDDNEQFF
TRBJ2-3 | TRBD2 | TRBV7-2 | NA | TGTGCCAGCAGCCACCGCCTAGCGGGAGGGCCAGATACGCAGTATTTT | CASSHRLAGGPDTQYF
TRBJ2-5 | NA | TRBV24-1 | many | TGTGCCACCAACGGTACTCAAGAGACCCAGTACTTC | CATNGTQETQYF
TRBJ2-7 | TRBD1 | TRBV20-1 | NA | TGCAGTGCTGGGAGGGGACAGGGGTCCTACGAGCAGTACTTC | CSAGRGQGSYEQYF
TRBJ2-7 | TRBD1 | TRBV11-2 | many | TGTGCCAGCAGCTTAGGGGACAGTCGTCTTGAGCAGTACTTC | CASSLGDSRLEQYF
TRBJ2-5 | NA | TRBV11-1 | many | TGTGCCAGCAGCTTTGATACCCAGGAGACCCAGTACTTC | CASSFDTQETQYF
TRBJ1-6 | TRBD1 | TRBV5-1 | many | TGCGCCAGCCGAAGGGGAACAGGGGAATCACCCCTCCACTTT | CASRRGTGESPLHF
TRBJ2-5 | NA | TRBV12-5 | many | TGTGCTAGTGGTTTCGGCAGGGGTCTTGGAGAAGAGACCCAGTACTTC | CASGFGRGLGEETQYF
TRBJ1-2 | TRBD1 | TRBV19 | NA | TGTGCCAGTAGTATAGTGGGGACAGGGGGTCAGAACTATGGCTACACCTTC | CASSIVGTGGQNYGYTF
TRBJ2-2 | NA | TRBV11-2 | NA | TGTGCCAGCACCACTTATGCGGGCCCGAACACCGGGGAGCTGTTTTTT | CASTTYAGPNTGELFF
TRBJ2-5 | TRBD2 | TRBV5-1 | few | TGCGCCAGCAGCTTGGCCTTACTAGCGGGCGCCTCACAAGAGACCCAGTACTTC | CASSLALLAGASQETQYF
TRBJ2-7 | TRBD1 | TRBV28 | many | TGTGCCAGCAGTTTATCAGGGGGACAGAACTACGAGCAGTACTTC | CASSLSGGQNYEQYF
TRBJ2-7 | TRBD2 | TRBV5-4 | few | TGTGCCAGCAGCTTGGTCTTGGTAGCGGGGTCCTCCTACGAGCAGTACTTC | CASSLVLVAGSSYEQYF
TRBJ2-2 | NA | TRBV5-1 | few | TGCGCCAGCAGTGGACAGCCCCCGAACACCGGGGAGCTGTTTTTT | CASSGQPPNTGELFF
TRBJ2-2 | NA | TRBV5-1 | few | TGCGCCAGCAGCTTTCGGCAGGACACCGGGGAGCTGTTTTTT | CASSFRQDTGELFF
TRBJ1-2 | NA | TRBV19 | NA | TGTGCCAGTAGTCCAACCTCGGCAGGGAATGGCTACACCTTC | CASSPTSAGNGYTF
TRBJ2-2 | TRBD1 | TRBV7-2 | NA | TGTGCCAGCAGCCCCCCTTATCCGGGACAGGGCCTTACTGTTGAGCTGTTTTTT | CASSPPYPGQGLTVELFF
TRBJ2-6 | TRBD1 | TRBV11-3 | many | TGTGCCAGCAGCGGACCCCAGGGGGCTGGGGCCAACGTCCTGACTTTC | CASSGPQGAGANVLTF